A selection of T cell receptor beta chains follows, all from one sample in a study of OX40 agonist ivuxolimab in advanced cancers. Clones were sequenced by immunoSEQ multiplex PCR, and TCRdb holds only the in-frame ones, with some missing. Of about 43,000 clones in the sample, around 86% were seen once. Sequenced material: CD4+ or CD8+ T cells sorted from blood, taken in a trial of the OX40 agonist ivuxolimab. The receptors originated from an adult with an advanced solid tumor such as melanoma, head and neck, liver or kidney cancer. CDR3s include the opening cysteine and the closing phenylalanine or tryptophan. Each record gives: D gene, clone size, V gene, J gene, CDR3 protein, CDR3 DNA. A D gene is named only where the DNA matches it firmly. Size is stated for part of the rows, as once, few or many counts, or as a class when the clone is expanded.

d_call: TRBD1
clone_size: .
v_call: TRBV19
j_call: TRBJ1-2
cdr3_aa: CASSTIRTGANYGYTF
cdr3_nt: TGTGCCAGTAGTACCATAAGGACAGGCGCTAACTATGGCTACACCTTC

d_call: TRBD1
clone_size: .
v_call: TRBV6-5
j_call: TRBJ1-2
cdr3_aa: CASRPGQGYGYTF
cdr3_nt: TGTGCCAGCAGGCCGGGACAGGGATATGGCTACACCTTC

d_call: .
clone_size: .
v_call: TRBV4-1
j_call: TRBJ1-1
cdr3_aa: CASSLRAGASANTEAFF
cdr3_nt: TGCGCCAGCAGCCTTAGAGCGGGGGCATCGGCGAACACTGAAGCTTTCTTT

d_call: .
clone_size: .
v_call: TRBV6-6
j_call: TRBJ2-5
cdr3_aa: CASSFPGTYQETQYF
cdr3_nt: TGTGCCAGCAGTTTCCCCGGGACTTACCAAGAGACCCAGTACTTC

d_call: .
clone_size: few
v_call: TRBV7-9
j_call: TRBJ1-3
cdr3_aa: CASSPTGRSGNTIYF
cdr3_nt: TGTGCCAGCAGCCCCACGGGTCGCTCTGGAAACACCATATATTTT

d_call: TRBD1
clone_size: .
v_call: TRBV7-9
j_call: TRBJ2-3
cdr3_aa: CASSSRTGVAGTDTQYF
cdr3_nt: TGTGCCAGCAGCTCAAGGACAGGGGTCGCGGGAACAGATACGCAGTATTTT

d_call: .
clone_size: .
v_call: TRBV9
j_call: TRBJ1-3
cdr3_aa: CASSEGLAGAGNTIYF
cdr3_nt: TGTGCCAGCAGCGAGGGGTTGGCAGGGGCTGGAAACACCATATATTTT

d_call: TRBD1
clone_size: .
v_call: TRBV6-1
j_call: TRBJ1-2
cdr3_aa: CASSETGTGGYTF
cdr3_nt: TGTGCCAGCAGTGAAACCGGGACAGGGGGCTACACCTTC

d_call: .
clone_size: .
v_call: TRBV7-9
j_call: TRBJ2-3
cdr3_aa: CASSLARYDPSTQYF
cdr3_nt: TGTGCCAGCAGCTTAGCGAGGTACGATCCGTCTACGCAGTATTTT

d_call: .
clone_size: .
v_call: TRBV4-1
j_call: TRBJ1-3
cdr3_aa: CASSQVQASGNTIYF
cdr3_nt: TGCGCCAGCAGCCAAGTGCAGGCCAGTGGAAACACCATATATTTT

d_call: .
clone_size: .
v_call: TRBV7-9
j_call: TRBJ1-1
cdr3_aa: CASSLTGLPEAFF
cdr3_nt: TGTGCCAGCAGCTTAACAGGGCTCCCTGAAGCTTTCTTT

d_call: .
clone_size: .
v_call: TRBV29-1
j_call: TRBJ1-1
cdr3_aa: CSVVGYTEAFF
cdr3_nt: TGCAGCGTTGTCGGGTACACTGAAGCTTTCTTT

d_call: TRBD1
clone_size: .
v_call: TRBV15
j_call: TRBJ2-1
cdr3_aa: CATSNQDRVNEQFF
cdr3_nt: TGTGCCACCAGCAACCAGGACAGGGTGAATGAGCAGTTCTTC

d_call: TRBD1
clone_size: .
v_call: TRBV7-6
j_call: TRBJ2-1
cdr3_aa: CASSLGGTGEHHNEQFF
cdr3_nt: TGTGCCAGCAGCTTAGGGGGGACAGGGGAACACCACAATGAGCAGTTCTTC

d_call: .
clone_size: .
v_call: TRBV11-2
j_call: TRBJ1-2
cdr3_aa: CASSWGGLDGYTF
cdr3_nt: TGTGCCAGCAGCTGGGGGGGGTTGGATGGCTACACCTTC

d_call: TRBD2
clone_size: .
v_call: TRBV10-1
j_call: TRBJ2-3
cdr3_aa: CASSEGSGGSTDTQYF
cdr3_nt: TGCGCCAGCAGTGAGGGTAGCGGGGGCAGCACAGATACGCAGTATTTT

d_call: .
clone_size: .
v_call: TRBV5-6
j_call: TRBJ2-7
cdr3_aa: CASSPLPGPSYEQYF
cdr3_nt: TGTGCCAGCAGCCCGCTACCGGGGCCATCCTACGAGCAGTACTTC

d_call: .
clone_size: .
v_call: TRBV11-2
j_call: TRBJ2-2
cdr3_aa: CASSLAGTGELFF
cdr3_nt: TGTGCCAGCAGCTTAGCGGGTACCGGGGAGCTGTTTTTT

d_call: .
clone_size: .
v_call: TRBV18
j_call: TRBJ1-1
cdr3_aa: CASSPTLNTEAFF
cdr3_nt: TGTGCCAGCTCACCAACCCTGAACACTGAAGCTTTCTTT

d_call: .
clone_size: .
v_call: TRBV6-6
j_call: TRBJ2-1
cdr3_aa: CASSRINEQFF
cdr3_nt: TGTGCCAGCAGTCGCATCAATGAGCAGTTCTTC

d_call: .
clone_size: once
v_call: TRBV5-1
j_call: TRBJ2-7
cdr3_aa: CASSFPDEPNEQYF
cdr3_nt: TGCGCCAGCAGCTTCCCGGACGAGCCCAACGAGCAGTACTTC

d_call: TRBD1
clone_size: .
v_call: TRBV5-6
j_call: TRBJ2-3
cdr3_aa: CASSYPTGERGTDTQYF
cdr3_nt: TGTGCCAGCAGCTACCCCACAGGGGAGAGAGGCACAGATACGCAGTATTTT

d_call: .
clone_size: .
v_call: TRBV29-1
j_call: TRBJ2-7
cdr3_aa: CSAIRTGYEQYF
cdr3_nt: TGCAGCGCGATCAGGACGGGCTACGAGCAGTACTTC

d_call: .
clone_size: .
v_call: TRBV4-2
j_call: TRBJ2-1
cdr3_aa: CASSQRTWSYNEQFF
cdr3_nt: TGTGCCAGCAGCCAACGGACTTGGTCCTACAATGAGCAGTTCTTC

d_call: .
clone_size: .
v_call: TRBV6-5
j_call: TRBJ1-2
cdr3_aa: CASSYSRGANYGYTF
cdr3_nt: TGTGCCAGCAGTTACTCTAGGGGCGCAAACTATGGCTACACCTTC

d_call: .
clone_size: .
v_call: TRBV20-1
j_call: TRBJ2-7
cdr3_aa: CSAITAQYF
cdr3_nt: TGCAGTGCAATTACAGCGCAGTACTTC

d_call: TRBD1
clone_size: .
v_call: TRBV7-9
j_call: TRBJ2-7
cdr3_aa: CASSLAGTGGYEQYF
cdr3_nt: TGTGCCAGCAGCTTGGCCGGGACAGGGGGTTACGAGCAGTACTTC

d_call: .
clone_size: .
v_call: TRBV28
j_call: TRBJ1-1
cdr3_aa: CASSLYTSMNTEAFF
cdr3_nt: TGTGCCAGCAGTTTATATACGTCAATGAACACTGAAGCTTTCTTT

d_call: TRBD2
clone_size: .
v_call: TRBV2
j_call: TRBJ2-7
cdr3_aa: CASSYSLAGNSYEQYF
cdr3_nt: TGTGCCAGCAGTTACAGTCTAGCGGGAAACTCCTACGAGCAGTACTTC

d_call: TRBD1
clone_size: once
v_call: TRBV18
j_call: TRBJ1-2
cdr3_aa: CASSPDRGNYGYTF
cdr3_nt: TGTGCCAGCTCACCGGACAGGGGGAACTATGGCTACACCTTC

d_call: .
clone_size: .
v_call: TRBV7-9
j_call: TRBJ2-2
cdr3_aa: CASSPQVRPGELFF
cdr3_nt: TGTGCCAGCTCCCCCCAGGTTAGGCCCGGGGAGCTGTTTTTT

d_call: TRBD1
clone_size: .
v_call: TRBV19
j_call: TRBJ2-7
cdr3_aa: CASRLGQGADEQYF
cdr3_nt: TGTGCCAGTAGACTGGGACAGGGGGCAGACGAGCAGTACTTC

d_call: TRBD2
clone_size: .
v_call: TRBV7-9
j_call: TRBJ2-1
cdr3_aa: CASSLIAGGLGYNEQFF
cdr3_nt: TGTGCCAGCAGCCTCATAGCGGGAGGGCTTGGATACAATGAGCAGTTCTTC

d_call: .
clone_size: .
v_call: TRBV5-1
j_call: TRBJ2-2
cdr3_aa: CASSRGTVTGELFF
cdr3_nt: TGCGCCAGCAGCCGCGGGACTGTCACCGGGGAGCTGTTTTTT

d_call: .
clone_size: .
v_call: TRBV4-1
j_call: TRBJ2-1
cdr3_aa: CASNPGDSYNEQFF
cdr3_nt: TGCGCCAGCAACCCGGGGGACTCCTACAATGAGCAGTTCTTC

d_call: TRBD1
clone_size: .
v_call: TRBV7-9
j_call: TRBJ2-3
cdr3_aa: CASSWGQTTTDTQYF
cdr3_nt: TGTGCCAGCAGCTGGGGACAGACGACCACAGATACGCAGTATTTT

d_call: .
clone_size: .
v_call: TRBV4-2
j_call: TRBJ2-1
cdr3_aa: CASSQGREFEQFF
cdr3_nt: TGTGCCAGCAGCCAAGGGCGAGAGTTTGAGCAGTTCTTC

d_call: .
clone_size: .
v_call: TRBV19
j_call: TRBJ2-2
cdr3_aa: CASSMWVSETGELFF
cdr3_nt: TGTGCCAGTAGTATGTGGGTGAGCGAGACCGGGGAGCTGTTTTTT

d_call: .
clone_size: .
v_call: TRBV10-3
j_call: TRBJ2-7
cdr3_aa: CAISESKGSEQYF
cdr3_nt: TGTGCCATCAGTGAGTCGAAGGGGAGCGAGCAGTACTTC

d_call: TRBD2
clone_size: .
v_call: TRBV5-1
j_call: TRBJ2-7
cdr3_aa: CASRSGVGPYEQYF
cdr3_nt: TGCGCCAGCAGAAGCGGGGTGGGACCCTACGAGCAGTACTTC

d_call: .
clone_size: .
v_call: TRBV23-1
j_call: TRBJ2-4
cdr3_aa: CASSQTAEIAKNIQYF
cdr3_nt: TGCGCCAGCAGTCAAACCGCGGAGATAGCCAAAAACATTCAGTACTTC

d_call: .
clone_size: .
v_call: TRBV7-2
j_call: TRBJ2-3
cdr3_aa: CASSLGGLAYTDTQYF
cdr3_nt: TGTGCCAGCAGCTTAGGAGGCCTAGCGTATACAGATACGCAGTATTTT

d_call: .
clone_size: .
v_call: TRBV11-2
j_call: TRBJ2-7
cdr3_aa: CASSLLGSSYEQYF
cdr3_nt: TGTGCCAGCAGCTTACTGGGGAGCTCCTACGAGCAGTACTTC

d_call: TRBD2
clone_size: .
v_call: TRBV11-2
j_call: TRBJ2-7
cdr3_aa: CASSLAGGPTTYEQYF
cdr3_nt: TGTGCCAGCAGCTTAGCGGGAGGGCCCACTACCTACGAGCAGTACTTC

d_call: TRBD1
clone_size: .
v_call: TRBV5-4
j_call: TRBJ1-2
cdr3_aa: CASTPGTGRDYGYTF
cdr3_nt: TGTGCCAGCACCCCGGGGACAGGGCGGGACTATGGCTACACCTTC

d_call: .
clone_size: once
v_call: TRBV7-6
j_call: TRBJ2-1
cdr3_aa: CASSLEPGVEEQFF
cdr3_nt: TGTGCCAGCAGCTTAGAACCGGGAGTGGAAGAGCAGTTCTTC

d_call: .
clone_size: .
v_call: TRBV7-9
j_call: TRBJ2-3
cdr3_aa: CASSSTDTQYF
cdr3_nt: TGTGCCAGCAGTAGCACAGATACGCAGTATTTT

d_call: TRBD1
clone_size: once
v_call: TRBV6-6
j_call: TRBJ1-2
cdr3_aa: CASRGQGGGYTF
cdr3_nt: TGTGCCAGCCGGGGACAGGGGGGCGGCTACACCTTC

d_call: .
clone_size: .
v_call: TRBV18
j_call: TRBJ2-3
cdr3_aa: CASSPGGSHPDTQYF
cdr3_nt: TGTGCCAGCTCACCAGGGGGAAGCCACCCAGATACGCAGTATTTT

d_call: .
clone_size: .
v_call: TRBV7-3
j_call: TRBJ1-1
cdr3_aa: CASSLVTGGTEAFF
cdr3_nt: TGTGCCAGCAGCTTAGTTACGGGGGGAACTGAAGCTTTCTTT

d_call: .
clone_size: .
v_call: TRBV2
j_call: TRBJ1-5
cdr3_aa: CASSAWAPPQSNQPQHF
cdr3_nt: TGTGCCAGCAGTGCCTGGGCACCTCCTCAAAGCAATCAGCCCCAGCATTTT

d_call: .
clone_size: .
v_call: TRBV7-9
j_call: TRBJ1-6
cdr3_aa: CASSLVDSPLHF
cdr3_nt: TGTGCCAGCAGCTTAGTGGATTCACCCCTCCACTTT

d_call: .
clone_size: .
v_call: TRBV5-1
j_call: TRBJ1-1
cdr3_aa: CASSWNLILNTEAFF
cdr3_nt: TGCGCCAGCAGCTGGAACCTTATATTGAACACTGAAGCTTTCTTT

d_call: .
clone_size: .
v_call: TRBV6-4
j_call: TRBJ1-4
cdr3_aa: CASSASTGGEKLFF
cdr3_nt: TGTGCCAGCAGTGCCTCGACAGGAGGTGAAAAACTGTTTTTT

d_call: .
clone_size: .
v_call: TRBV6-5
j_call: TRBJ2-2
cdr3_aa: CARRSGCANTGELFF
cdr3_nt: TGTGCCAGACGATCCGGCTGTGCGAACACCGGGGAGCTGTTTTTT

d_call: TRBD1
clone_size: .
v_call: TRBV5-1
j_call: TRBJ2-3
cdr3_aa: CASSTGPGQGDTDTQYF
cdr3_nt: TGCGCCAGCAGCACTGGCCCGGGACAGGGGGACACAGATACGCAGTATTTT

d_call: TRBD2
clone_size: .
v_call: TRBV11-3
j_call: TRBJ2-3
cdr3_aa: CASSLTSGSRYTQYF
cdr3_nt: TGTGCCAGCAGCTTAACGAGCGGGAGCCGATATACGCAGTATTTT